Below, 3 T cell receptor beta chains from the same sample are listed, as sequenced in a study of blood T cell repertoires in COVID-19 (dated by TCRdb to 2020 to 2022). Receptor libraries were prepared by the immunoSEQ multiplex PCR assay. TCRdb provides this immuneACCESS table in a form limited to in-frame rearrangements. Some clones are lacking; in checked studies, under half of them reflect an unresolved V gene, and why the rest are absent is not known. The sample records approximately 330,000 clones, 85% to 90% of which are singletons. Clones ranked in the top ten supply less than 9.5% of the sample. The specimen sequenced was PBMCs or T cells enriched from blood (not recorded which). These receptors came from a woman aged 25 to 39 who had recovered from COVID-19.

The genes are TRBV5-1 and TRBJ1-2, with a weak D call TRBD1 (6 bases). Between the trimmed V and J ends, which lost 1 base and 5 bases, there was a span of 15 bases. This CDR3 contains 15 residues. The germline gives CDR1 SGHRS, CDR2 YFSETQ. This CDR3 is CASSLTGSDGYGYTF. The CDR3 DNA follows: TGCGCCAGCAGCTTGACAGGGAGTGATGGGTATGGCTACACCTTC.

The chain is built from TRBV5-1 and TRBJ2-2, with a tentative D call TRBD2 (6 bases). The CDR3 has 16 amino acids. Trimming stripped 0 bases from V and 3 bases from J, with 12 bases between. Per the germline V gene, CDR1 is SGHRS and CDR2 is YFSETQ. CDR3 in amino acids: CASSLAGREDTGELFF. DNA for the CDR3: TGCGCCAGCAGCTTGGCTGGCAGGGAGGACACCGGGGAGCTGTTTTTT.

This clone is medium-sized in the sample. This sequence joins TRBV19 and TRBJ1-1; D gene ambiguous. Germline V CDR1 and CDR2: LNHDA, SQIVND (reference sequence). This CDR3 region has 14 residues. V dropped 3 bases and J dropped 4 bases, with 12 bases sitting between them. In nucleotides, the CDR3 is TGTGCCAGTAGTATTAGTGCGGCATCCACTGAAGCTTTCTTT. This gives the protein CASSISAASTEAFF.